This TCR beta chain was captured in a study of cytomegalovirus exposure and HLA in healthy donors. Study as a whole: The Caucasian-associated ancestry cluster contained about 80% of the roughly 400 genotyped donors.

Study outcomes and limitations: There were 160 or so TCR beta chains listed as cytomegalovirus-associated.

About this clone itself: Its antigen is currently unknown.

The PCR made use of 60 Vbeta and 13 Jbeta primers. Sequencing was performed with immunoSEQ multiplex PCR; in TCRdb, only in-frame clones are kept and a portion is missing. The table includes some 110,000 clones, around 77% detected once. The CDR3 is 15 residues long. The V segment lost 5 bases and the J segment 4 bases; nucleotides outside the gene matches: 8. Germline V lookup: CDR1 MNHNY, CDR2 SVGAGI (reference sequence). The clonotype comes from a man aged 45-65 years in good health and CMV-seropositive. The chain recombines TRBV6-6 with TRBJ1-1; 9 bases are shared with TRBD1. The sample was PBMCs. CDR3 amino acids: CASSRRTGEGTEAFF. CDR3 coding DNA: TGTGCCAGCAGTCGAAGGACAGGGGAGGGCACTGAAGCTTTCTTT.